This TCR beta chain was captured by sequencing in a study of blood T cell repertoires in COVID-19. Study at large: There were acute and convalescent COVID-19 samples, and they came from the United States, Italy and Spain. The cDNA or gDNA used as material had been derived from T cells, B-cell-depleted T cells, or PBMCs.

Under the authors' procedure: For nucleated cells, counts were estimated from reference gene primer amplification. Clones were read by immunoSEQ multiplex PCR, and TCRdb kept only the in-frame ones, dropping some. V and J calls and clone size are copied from that table; D and trimming were computed from the DNA. The table has 100,000 to 150,000 clones, around 86% seen once. From germline, CDR1 is KGHSH and CDR2 LQKENI. This CDR3 has 15 residues. V dropped 2 bases and J dropped 9 bases, with 16 bases sitting between them. The chain couples TRBV18 to TRBJ2-2; tentatively, D is TRBD1 (5 bases). This receptor was taken from a woman older than 75 with acute or convalescent COVID-19. The sequencing input was peripheral blood. Written as DNA, the CDR3 is TGTGCCAGCTCACCAAAATCAACAGGCTTTTGGGAGCTGTTTTTT. This translates into CASSPKSTGFWELFF. Full variable domain (outside the CDR3, taken from reference TRBV18 and TRBJ2-2): NAGVMQNPRHLVRRRGQEARLRCSPMKGHSHVYWYRQLPEEGLKFMVYLQKENIIDESGMPKERFSAEFPKEGPSILRIQQVVRGDSAAYFCASSPKSTGFWELFFGEGSRLTVL.